A selection of T cell receptor beta chains follows, all from one sample in a study of T cell responses to AZD1222 COVID-19 vaccine. Clones were sequenced by immunoSEQ multiplex PCR, and TCRdb holds only the in-frame ones, with some missing. This sample has some 130,000 clones, with approximately 84% found just once. The sequencing here drew on peripheral blood, taken on day 0 of AZD1222 vaccination. These receptors came from an adult in good health. Both conserved end residues are part of each CDR3. Each record gives: clone size, J gene, V gene, D gene, CDR3 DNA, CDR3 protein. The D gene is left open where the match is weak. Some rows mark clone size as missing; the rest say once, few, many or name a class of expanded clone.

clone_size: NA
j_call: TRBJ1-2
v_call: TRBV7-8
d_call: NA
cdr3_nt: TGTGCCAGCAGCTCATCAGGGTATGGCTACACCTTC
cdr3_aa: CASSSSGYGYTF

clone_size: NA
j_call: TRBJ1-1
v_call: TRBV19
d_call: NA
cdr3_nt: TGTGCCAGTAGTACCCTCCTGGAGGGTATGAACACTGAAGCTTTCTTT
cdr3_aa: CASSTLLEGMNTEAFF

clone_size: NA
j_call: TRBJ2-7
v_call: TRBV3-1/TRBV3-2
d_call: TRBD2
cdr3_nt: TGTGCCAGCAGCCCGACTAGCGGGGTTGGCGAGCAGTACTTC
cdr3_aa: CASSPTSGVGEQYF

clone_size: NA
j_call: TRBJ2-7
v_call: TRBV18
d_call: NA
cdr3_nt: TGTGCCAGCTCACCACTGTACACAGACTACGAGCAGTACTTC
cdr3_aa: CASSPLYTDYEQYF

clone_size: NA
j_call: TRBJ1-2
v_call: TRBV6-6
d_call: NA
cdr3_nt: TGTGCCAGCAGTCACCAGACAGCTGGCTACACCTTC
cdr3_aa: CASSHQTAGYTF

clone_size: NA
j_call: TRBJ1-4
v_call: TRBV2
d_call: NA
cdr3_nt: TGTGCCAGCAGCGGACAGATTGCAACTAATGAAAAACTGTTTTTT
cdr3_aa: CASSGQIATNEKLFF

clone_size: NA
j_call: TRBJ1-6
v_call: TRBV6-5
d_call: NA
cdr3_nt: TGTGCCAGCATAGGGTTTCAGAATTCACCCCTCCACTTT
cdr3_aa: CASIGFQNSPLHF

clone_size: NA
j_call: TRBJ2-1
v_call: TRBV7-2
d_call: NA
cdr3_nt: TGTGCCAGCAGCTTACAGGGCTACAATGAGCAGTTCTTC
cdr3_aa: CASSLQGYNEQFF

clone_size: few
j_call: TRBJ1-2
v_call: TRBV12-3/TRBV12-4
d_call: NA
cdr3_nt: TGTGCCAGCAGCTTCTCGAATGGCTACACCTTC
cdr3_aa: CASSFSNGYTF

clone_size: NA
j_call: TRBJ1-1
v_call: TRBV19
d_call: NA
cdr3_nt: TGTGCCAGTAGTATAGCAGGGTTGAACACTGAAGCTTTCTTT
cdr3_aa: CASSIAGLNTEAFF

clone_size: once
j_call: TRBJ2-7
v_call: TRBV9
d_call: TRBD2
cdr3_nt: TGTGCCAGCAGCATGCGGGGGGCCGGCTACGAGCAGTACTTC
cdr3_aa: CASSMRGAGYEQYF

clone_size: NA
j_call: TRBJ2-3
v_call: TRBV7-2
d_call: TRBD2
cdr3_nt: TGTGCCAGCAGCCCCTTCGGGGGGGCCGGAGATACGCAGTATTTT
cdr3_aa: CASSPFGGAGDTQYF

clone_size: few
j_call: TRBJ1-3
v_call: TRBV4-1
d_call: TRBD1
cdr3_nt: TGCGCCAGCAGCCTTCGACAGGGGGATGGAAACACCATATATTTT
cdr3_aa: CASSLRQGDGNTIYF

clone_size: NA
j_call: TRBJ1-1
v_call: TRBV6-5
d_call: NA
cdr3_nt: TGTGCCAGCCTAGATCTGAACACTGAAGCTTTCTTT
cdr3_aa: CASLDLNTEAFF

clone_size: NA
j_call: TRBJ1-2
v_call: TRBV7-6
d_call: NA
cdr3_nt: TGTGCCAGCAGCTCAGGGGTTGGTGGCTACACCTTC
cdr3_aa: CASSSGVGGYTF

clone_size: NA
j_call: TRBJ2-4
v_call: TRBV18
d_call: NA
cdr3_nt: TGTGCCAGCTCACCGTCCGTAACCCTAGCCAAAAACATTCAGTACTTC
cdr3_aa: CASSPSVTLAKNIQYF

clone_size: NA
j_call: TRBJ1-2
v_call: TRBV9
d_call: TRBD1
cdr3_nt: TGTGCCAGCAGCAGCGACAGGGGAAGTTCCTATGGCTACACCTTC
cdr3_aa: CASSSDRGSSYGYTF

clone_size: NA
j_call: TRBJ1-1
v_call: TRBV19
d_call: NA
cdr3_nt: TGTGCCAGTAGTACCCTGTCCCCAGGGTATGGCACTGAAGCTTTCTTT
cdr3_aa: CASSTLSPGYGTEAFF

clone_size: NA
j_call: TRBJ1-3
v_call: TRBV27
d_call: NA
cdr3_nt: TGTGCCAGCAGTTTCTCAGGGGCGAGGTCTGGAAACACCATATATTTT
cdr3_aa: CASSFSGARSGNTIYF

clone_size: NA
j_call: TRBJ2-7
v_call: TRBV6-1
d_call: TRBD1
cdr3_nt: TGTGCCAGCAGTGACCAGACAGGGACCTACGAGCAGTACTTC
cdr3_aa: CASSDQTGTYEQYF

clone_size: NA
j_call: TRBJ2-7
v_call: TRBV9
d_call: TRBD2
cdr3_nt: TGTGCCAGCAGCCCCGGGGGACTAGCGGGGCTCGTCCACGAGCAGTACTTC
cdr3_aa: CASSPGGLAGLVHEQYF

clone_size: NA
j_call: TRBJ2-7
v_call: TRBV27
d_call: TRBD1
cdr3_nt: TGTGCCAGCAGTTCCCGCCGGACAGGCCCAGGGGAGCAGTACTTC
cdr3_aa: CASSSRRTGPGEQYF

clone_size: NA
j_call: TRBJ2-7
v_call: TRBV9
d_call: TRBD1
cdr3_nt: TGTGCCAGCACCCTCCGGGACAGGGGACCCTACGAGCAGTACTTC
cdr3_aa: CASTLRDRGPYEQYF

clone_size: NA
j_call: TRBJ1-2
v_call: TRBV28
d_call: NA
cdr3_nt: TGTGCCAGCAGGCGCGACCAGGGGCTCTATGGCTACACCTTC
cdr3_aa: CASRRDQGLYGYTF

clone_size: NA
j_call: TRBJ1-3
v_call: TRBV5-1
d_call: NA
cdr3_nt: TGCGCCAGCAGCATGACAGGAGCTGGAAACACCATATATTTT
cdr3_aa: CASSMTGAGNTIYF

clone_size: NA
j_call: TRBJ1-1
v_call: TRBV23-1
d_call: NA
cdr3_nt: TGCGCCAGCAGTCAATGTGGGGTTGGGGACACTGAAGCTTTCTTT
cdr3_aa: CASSQCGVGDTEAFF

clone_size: NA
j_call: TRBJ1-1
v_call: TRBV2
d_call: NA
cdr3_nt: TGTGCCAGCAGTCGGGTGAACACTGAAGCTTTCTTT
cdr3_aa: CASSRVNTEAFF

clone_size: NA
j_call: TRBJ2-5
v_call: TRBV5-1
d_call: TRBD2
cdr3_nt: TGCGCCAGCAGCTTGCGGGTGGCGGGGGGGCCGCCTGAGACCCAGTACTTC
cdr3_aa: CASSLRVAGGPPETQYF

clone_size: few
j_call: TRBJ1-1
v_call: TRBV28
d_call: TRBD1
cdr3_nt: TGTGCCAGCAGTCCGCTGACAGGGGGGGTTGACACTGAAGCTTTCTTT
cdr3_aa: CASSPLTGGVDTEAFF

clone_size: NA
j_call: TRBJ2-7
v_call: TRBV18
d_call: NA
cdr3_nt: TGTGCCAGCTCACCGGACAGTCCCTTATACGAGCAGTACTTC
cdr3_aa: CASSPDSPLYEQYF

clone_size: NA
j_call: TRBJ2-7
v_call: TRBV12-3/TRBV12-4
d_call: NA
cdr3_nt: TGTGCCAGCAGTTTATCCGGACACGAGCAGTACTTC
cdr3_aa: CASSLSGHEQYF

clone_size: NA
j_call: TRBJ2-2
v_call: TRBV28
d_call: NA
cdr3_nt: TGTGCCAGCAGTTTGGGGGGGCGCGACACCGGGGAGCTGTTTTTT
cdr3_aa: CASSLGGRDTGELFF

clone_size: NA
j_call: TRBJ1-4
v_call: TRBV5-6
d_call: NA
cdr3_nt: TGTGCCAGCAGCTTTCGCAGGGGTGAAAAACTGTTTTTT
cdr3_aa: CASSFRRGEKLFF

clone_size: once
j_call: TRBJ2-3
v_call: TRBV14
d_call: TRBD1
cdr3_nt: TGTGCCAGCAGCCAGCGCGGGACAGGTACAGATACGCAGTATTTT
cdr3_aa: CASSQRGTGTDTQYF

clone_size: NA
j_call: TRBJ1-6
v_call: TRBV7-6
d_call: NA
cdr3_nt: TGTGCCAGCAGCTTTTCGGGGGACACATCACCCCTCCACTTT
cdr3_aa: CASSFSGDTSPLHF

clone_size: NA
j_call: TRBJ1-3
v_call: TRBV5-1
d_call: NA
cdr3_nt: TGCGCCAGCAGCTTGGCCCCAGGACCCGCTGGAAACACCATATATTTT
cdr3_aa: CASSLAPGPAGNTIYF

clone_size: NA
j_call: TRBJ1-2
v_call: TRBV3-1/TRBV3-2
d_call: NA
cdr3_nt: TGTGCCAGCAGCCAAGAAGGACGTGGCTACACCTTC
cdr3_aa: CASSQEGRGYTF

clone_size: NA
j_call: TRBJ2-3
v_call: TRBV10-3
d_call: TRBD2
cdr3_nt: TGTGCCATCACGGATAGCGGGGCTGCAGATACGCAGTATTTT
cdr3_aa: CAITDSGAADTQYF

clone_size: NA
j_call: TRBJ1-5
v_call: TRBV15
d_call: NA
cdr3_nt: TGTGCCACCAGCAGATCCCCTCAAAGAACCCAGCATTTT
cdr3_aa: CATSRSPQRTQHF

clone_size: NA
j_call: TRBJ1-2
v_call: TRBV18
d_call: NA
cdr3_nt: TGTGCCAGCTCACCAGTCGGACTGACAAACTATGGCTACACCTTC
cdr3_aa: CASSPVGLTNYGYTF

clone_size: NA
j_call: TRBJ1-2
v_call: TRBV14
d_call: NA
cdr3_nt: TGTGCCAGCAGCCAACAGGGTAATTCGGTTCGGAAAAACTATGGCTACACCTTC
cdr3_aa: CASSQQGNSVRKNYGYTF

clone_size: NA
j_call: TRBJ1-4
v_call: TRBV18
d_call: TRBD1
cdr3_nt: TGTGCCAGCTCACCCCGGACAGGCCGTAATGAAAAACTGTTTTTT
cdr3_aa: CASSPRTGRNEKLFF

clone_size: NA
j_call: TRBJ2-3
v_call: TRBV11-2
d_call: TRBD2
cdr3_nt: TGTGCCAGCAGCTATAGCGGGGACCCCCCAGATACGCAGTATTTT
cdr3_aa: CASSYSGDPPDTQYF

clone_size: NA
j_call: TRBJ1-2
v_call: TRBV19
d_call: NA
cdr3_nt: TGTGCCAGTAGAACCCCAGGCTTCTATGGCTACACCTTC
cdr3_aa: CASRTPGFYGYTF